The source of this T cell receptor beta chain is a study of blood T cell repertoires in COVID-19. Germline-derived CDR1 and CDR2 are LNHDA and SQIVND (reference sequence). This CDR3 has 14 residues. V lost 3 bases, J lost 1 base, and 10 bases lay in between. Across about two dozen US areas, participants ranged in age from about 18 to 100 years. Researchers sorted participants into cohorts using their self-reported clinical history. How the authors handled the data: The authors estimated nucleated cell counts from reference gene primer amplification. Clones were sequenced by immunoSEQ multiplex PCR, and TCRdb holds only the in-frame ones, with some missing. That table is the source of V, J and clone size, and D and trimming were worked out from the DNA. The repertoire includes 250,000 to 350,000 clones, 90% of them detected once, and approximately 4.3% sits in the top ten.

The TCR was taken from a woman aged 18-29 years with acute COVID-19. The genes are TRBV19 and TRBJ2-7, with a tentative D call TRBD1 (6 bases). The sequenced material came from PBMCs or T cells enriched from blood (not recorded which). CDR3 region: CASSIWDKSYEQYF. The DNA for the CDR3 is TGTGCCAGTAGTATCTGGGACAAGTCCTACGAGCAGTACTTC. Drawing the rest from reference TRBV19 and TRBJ2-7, the complete variable domain is DGGITQSPKYLFRKEGQNVTLSCEQNLNHDAMYWYRQDPGQGLRLIYYSQIVNDFQKGDIAEGYSVSREKKESFPLTVTSAQKNPTAFYLCASSIWDKSYEQYFGPGTRLTVT.